This T cell receptor (beta chain) was profiled in a study of cytomegalovirus exposure and HLA in healthy donors. Study-wide background: The roughly 100 million unique TCR beta sequences, from around 200 million T cells, were found by an earlier analysis. Samples from HLA-typed donors yielded around 85 million unique TCRs in an early data release.

Concerning this clone itself: Its target is unknown.

The CDR3 totals 15 residues. The ends were cut back, 5 bases at V and 2 bases at J, with 16 bases in the middle. The germline V gene has CDR1 SGHVS and CDR2 FNYEAQ. Findings of the study overall: The authors excluded some V segments, including TRBV6-2 and TRBV6-3, as indistinguishable.

The PCR contained 60 Vbeta and 13 Jbeta primers. Clones were read by immunoSEQ multiplex PCR, and TCRdb kept only the in-frame ones, dropping some. This sample has roughly 100,000 clones; approximately 72% occur once, and the top ten carry 2% to 2.5%. The V call is TRBV7-6, the J call TRBJ2-7; weak D call: TRBD1 (5 bases). The receptor was derived from a man in his thirties or forties in good health and CMV-seronegative. Sequencing was carried out using PBMCs. The CDR3 region has the DNA TGTGCCAGCAGCCCCCAGAGAAGGGGAACCTACGAGCAGTACTTC. As protein: CASSPQRRGTYEQYF.